This T cell receptor (beta chain) is from a study of T cell responses to AZD1222 COVID-19 vaccine. Regarding the study as a whole: White British ancestry dominated among donors, who included more females, and clonal diversity was possibly underestimated. Of the AZD1222 recipients, only six were seropositive at baseline. Reportedly, nearly half of unique spike TCRs recognized epitopes outside B.1.351/B.1.1.7 mutations.

Worth noting for this clone: The antigen is unknown.

The CDR3 runs 15 residues. The V gene lost 3 bases and the J gene lost 4 bases, with 13 bases spanning the gap. Germline loops: CDR1 KGHSH, CDR2 LQKENI. The protocol was immunoSEQ multiplex PCR, while the TCRdb copy is restricted to in-frame clones and leaves out a portion. The sample gives 65,000 to 80,000 clones, around 89% of which show up once; 4% to 5.5% is in the top ten. The TCR was taken from an adult who received the MenACWY meningococcal vaccine as a control. The specimen comprised peripheral blood, sampled 28 days after the second dose of the MenACWY control vaccine. The chain links TRBV18 to TRBJ2-1; D is unclear. In nucleotides, the CDR3 is TGTGCCAGCTCACCTAGCCAGGACCTTTACAATGAGCAGTTCTTC. This gives the protein CASSPSQDLYNEQFF.